This T cell receptor beta chain was profiled in a study of blood T cell repertoires in COVID-19. Background on the study: The United States, Italy and Spain provided the acute and convalescent COVID-19 samples. PBMCs, B-cell-depleted T cells, or T cells were the source of the cDNA or gDNA that made up the material.

TCRdb keeps only in-frame clones here, not all; method: immunoSEQ multiplex PCR. The table shows roughly 220,000 clones, with approximately 81% occurring only once. Germline CDR1 SGHTA, CDR2 FQGNSA. V dropped 5 bases and J dropped 3 bases, with 17 bases sitting between them. The CDR3 runs to 15 residues. Sequencing used peripheral blood. The chain is built from TRBV7-2 and TRBJ2-7; D uncertain. The receptor comes from a man aged 30 to 39 with active or convalescent COVID-19. Here the CDR3 reads CASSPSTTGGYEQYF. CDR3 nucleotides: TGTGCCAGCAGCCCTTCTACCACGGGTGGCTACGAGCAGTACTTC. The variable domain in full, completed from reference TRBV7-2 and TRBJ2-7, reads GAGVSQSPSNKVTEKGKDVELRCDPISGHTALYWYRQSLGQGLEFLIYFQGNSAPDKSGLPSDRFSAERTGGSVSTLTIQRTQQEDSAVYLCASSPSTTGGYEQYFGPGTRLTVT.